This T cell receptor (beta chain) originates from a study of cytomegalovirus exposure and HLA in healthy donors. Study-wide results and caveats: Follow-up analysis later connected one missense variant in DCLRE1C with trimming of TCR beta V- and J-genes. The presence/absence work took it that sequencing depth was about the same across donors. Researchers catalogued about 160 TCR beta chains as cytomegalovirus-associated.

After removal of 8 bases from V and 3 bases from J, the junction contained 7 bases not matched to a gene. Germline V gives CDR1 SNHLY, CDR2 FYNNEI. The length of the CDR3 is 15 residues. PCR involved 60 Vbeta and 13 Jbeta primers. Some clones are missing from TCRdb's copy, which holds only in-frame ones; the method was immunoSEQ multiplex PCR. The sample consists of about 120,000 clones, roughly 15% of them appearing once. This clone has only a few counts. Its target is not known. The genes are TRBV2 and TRBJ2-1; 10 bases are shared with TRBD2. The specimen was PBMCs. This receptor was taken from a woman aged 18-35 years in good health and CMV-seronegative. The CDR3 DNA sequence: TGTGCCAGCGGAGGACTAGCGGCTTTCTACAATGAGCAGTTCTTC. Translation gives CASGGLAAFYNEQFF.